The 30 T cell receptor beta chains below all came from one sample that was sequenced in a study of OX40 agonist ivuxolimab in advanced cancers. TCRdb's copy holds only in-frame clones and misses some; the assay was immunoSEQ multiplex PCR. The table includes 80,000 to 100,000 clones, 85% to 90% detected once. The sample in question was CD4+ or CD8+ T cells sorted from blood, obtained in a trial of the OX40 agonist ivuxolimab. The receptor set was obtained from an adult with an advanced solid tumor such as melanoma, head and neck, liver or kidney cancer.

This chain links TRBV6-5 with TRBJ1-1, with TRBD1 as a possible D gene (6 bases). Germline assignment: CDR1 MNHEY and CDR2 SVGAGI. V shed 2 bases and J shed 6 bases, with 16 bases lying between them. This CDR3 has 15 amino acids. DNA for the CDR3: TGTGCCAGCAGTTACGGAACCCTACAGGGCCCTGAAGCTTTCTTT. Translated: CASSYGTLQGPEAFF.

This chain uses TRBV30 with TRBJ1-6; 10 bases agree with TRBD1. CDR1 is GTSNPN and CDR2 is SVGIG in the germline V gene (reference sequence). The V and J ends lost 3 bases and 2 bases, in that order; junction bases with no gene match: 4. This CDR3 has 16 amino acids. The CDR3 reads CAWRQGQGPYNSPLHF. CDR3 sequence (DNA): TGTGCCTGGAGACAGGGACAGGGGCCCTATAATTCACCCCTCCACTTT.

J is TRBJ2-1 and V is TRBV27; 8 bases match TRBD2. V lost 6 bases, J lost 3 bases, and 10 bases stayed unmatched. CDR1 and CDR2 (germline): MNHEY, SMNVEV (reference sequence). The CDR3 has 16 amino acids. For the CDR3, the DNA is TGTGCCAGCAGGCCTCTCGGGGGGGCCGGCTACAATGAGCAGTTCTTC. Translating gives CASRPLGGAGYNEQFF.

The CDR3 DNA follows: TGCGCCAGCAGCCTGGGACAGTACGAGCAGTACTTC. This encodes CASSLGQYEQYF. The V gene is TRBV5-1, the J gene TRBJ2-7; TRBD1 agrees at 7 bases. CDR1 is SGHRS and CDR2 is YFSETQ in the germline V gene. This CDR3 is built from 12 residues. V lost 4 bases and J lost 4; bases outside the gene matches: 2.

V gene TRBV4-1 combines with J gene TRBJ1-3, with a weak D call TRBD1 (5 bases). The CDR3 covers 15 residues. In germline, CDR1 is MGHRA, CDR2 YSYEKL. The V end lost 6 bases, the J end lost 4 bases, and 16 bases lay between the germline ends. CDR3 in DNA: TGCGCCAGCAGTTATTTGGCAGGGCAAGGAAACACCATATATTTT. Translated: CASSYLAGQGNTIYF.

This clone appeared a single time. The V call is TRBV7-2, the J call TRBJ2-7; TRBD2 matches 8 bases. The CDR3 is made up of 15 amino acids. The V and J ends lost 3 bases and 0 bases, in that order; junction bases with no gene match: 4. CDR1 and CDR2 (germline): SGHTA, FQGNSA. The CDR3 spells CASSLGGTSSYEQYF. Here the CDR3 DNA reads TGTGCCAGCAGCTTGGGGGGGACTAGCTCCTACGAGCAGTACTTC.

The chain has TRBV19 and TRBJ1-2, with unresolved D. Deletions cut 6 bases from V and 2 bases from J, with 10 bases between. CDR1 and CDR2 from the germline V gene are LNHDA and SQIVND (reference sequence). The CDR3 covers 13 residues. CDR3 DNA: TGTGCCAGTAGAAAGACGGACAACTATGGCTACACCTTC. Its protein product is CASRKTDNYGYTF.

The chain recombines TRBV30 with TRBJ2-7, with TRBD1 matching over 9 bases. The CDR3 spans 15 residues. Germline V CDR1 and CDR2: GTSNPN, SVGIG (reference sequence). V lost 4 bases to trimming and J lost 3 bases; unmatched junction nucleotides: 10. The CDR3: CAWTHKGGQGYEQYF. Here the CDR3 DNA reads TGTGCCTGGACCCATAAAGGGGGACAGGGCTACGAGCAGTACTTC.

This clone has just a few counts. J is TRBJ1-6 and V is TRBV6-4; a possible D gene is TRBD1 (6 bases). CDR1 and CDR2 (germline): MRHNA, SNTAGT. The CDR3 sequence is 15 residues long. The ends were cut back, 2 bases at V and 7 bases at J, with 12 bases in the middle. CDR3 sequence reads: CASSDTGTLNSPLHF. CDR3 sequence (DNA): TGTGCCAGCAGTGACACAGGGACCTTGAATTCACCCCTCCACTTT.

In DNA form, the CDR3 reads TGTGCCAGCAGTGGTGGTTCTAGCGGGAGTTTAGAGACCCAGTACTTC. It translates to CASSGGSSGSLETQYF. The V and J genes are TRBV2 and TRBJ2-5, with TRBD2 identical over 10 bases. The germline gives CDR1 SNHLY, CDR2 FYNNEI. The CDR3 has 16 amino acids. After removal of 4 bases from V and 4 bases from J, the junction contained 9 bases not matched to a gene.

This chain joins TRBV11-2 and TRBJ2-1, with a possible D match to TRBD2 (6 bases). Germline-derived CDR1 and CDR2 are SGHAT and FQNNGV. Trimming cost V 5 bases and J 6 bases, with 11 bases left between them. CDR3 length: 13 residues. The CDR3 DNA is TGTGCCAGCAGCCTGGGACTGTCCAATGAGCAGTTCTTC. Translating gives CASSLGLSNEQFF. The full variable domain, its missing parts supplied by reference TRBV11-2 and TRBJ2-1, is EAGVAQSPRYKIIEKRQSVAFWCNPISGHATLYWYQQILGQGPKLLIQFQNNGVVDDSQLPKDRFSAERLKGVDSTLKIQPAKLEDSAVYLCASSLGLSNEQFFGPGTRLTVL.

This clone was recorded only once. The V call is TRBV29-1, the J call TRBJ1-2; D is unclear. The CDR3 has 11 residues. V lost 4 bases and J 8 bases, leaving 11 bases between the germline ends. Germline CDR1 SQVTM, CDR2 ANQGSEA. The CDR3 nucleotides read TGCAGCGTTGGCGATCATTGGGGCTACACCTTC. Its protein is CSVGDHWGYTF. Drawing the rest from reference TRBV29-1 and TRBJ1-2, the complete variable domain is SAVISQKPSRDICQRGTSLTIQCQVDSQVTMMFWYRQQPGQSLTLIATANQGSEATYESGFVIDKFPISRPNLTFSTLTVSNMSPEDSSIYLCSVGDHWGYTFGSGTRLTVV.

V usage is TRBV19 and J usage is TRBJ2-1; TRBD2 aligns across 7 bases. Trimming removed 4 bases from V and 7 bases from J; junction bases left unmatched: 7. The CDR3 length is 14 residues. CDR1 and CDR2 (germline): LNHDA, SQIVND (reference sequence). CDR3 in amino acids: CASSRGLEENEQFF. CDR3 nucleotide sequence: TGTGCCAGTAGTAGAGGACTAGAGGAGAATGAGCAGTTCTTC. Complete variable domain (other parts from reference TRBV19 and TRBJ2-1): DGGITQSPKYLFRKEGQNVTLSCEQNLNHDAMYWYRQDPGQGLRLIYYSQIVNDFQKGDIAEGYSVSREKKESFPLTVTSAQKNPTAFYLCASSRGLEENEQFFGPGTRLTVL.

This clone came up once. The chain joins TRBV5-1 to TRBJ2-5, with 10 bases identical to TRBD2. CDR3 size: 15 residues. Germline assignment: CDR1 SGHRS and CDR2 YFSETQ. With V trimmed by 3 bases and J by 4 bases, 6 bases remained unmatched. This CDR3 reads CASSSFSGGLETQYF. CDR3 coding DNA: TGCGCCAGCAGCTCTTTTAGCGGGGGGTTAGAGACCCAGTACTTC. The full variable domain, completed using reference TRBV5-1 and TRBJ2-5, is KAGVTQTPRYLIKTRGQQVTLSCSPISGHRSVSWYQQTPGQGLQFLFEYFSETQRNKGNFPGRFSGRQFSNSRSEMNVSTLELGDSALYLCASSSFSGGLETQYFGPGTRLLVL.

This chain joins TRBV7-2 and TRBJ2-3; D ambiguous. Germline V gene lookup returns CDR1 SGHTA and CDR2 FQGNSA. The CDR3 totals 15 residues. Between the trimmed V and J ends, which lost 1 base and 1 base, there was a span of 9 bases. The DNA of the CDR3 is TGTGCCAGCAGCTTAGGACCCGTCGGCACAGATACGCAGTATTTT. Protein product: CASSLGPVGTDTQYF.

The V call is TRBV27, the J call TRBJ2-1; D may match TRBD1 or TRBD2 (8 bases each). Trimming took 6 bases from V and 4 from J, leaving 19 bases between them. The CDR3 covers 16 residues. Germline lookup yields CDR1 MNHEY and CDR2 SMNVEV (reference sequence). The CDR3 reads CASRQGGLESYNEQFF. For the CDR3, the DNA is TGTGCCAGCAGACAGGGGGGACTAGAAAGTTACAATGAGCAGTTCTTC.

This clone has a handful of counts. The V and J genes are TRBV27 and TRBJ2-2; D is unclear. Germline loops: CDR1 MNHEY, CDR2 SMNVEV (reference sequence). The V gene lost 2 bases and the J gene lost 8 bases, with 12 bases spanning the gap. The CDR3 extends over 14 amino acids. CDR3: CASSLRTPPGELFF. For the CDR3, the DNA is TGTGCCAGCAGTTTAAGGACCCCACCGGGGGAGCTGTTTTTT.

In DNA form, the CDR3 reads TGTGCCAGCAGGGGGGACGGTAGCAATCAGCCCCAGCATTTT. Translating gives CASRGDGSNQPQHF. The chain employs TRBV2 and TRBJ1-5, with D perhaps matching TRBD1 (5 bases). Trimming took 6 bases from V and 0 from J, leaving 9 bases between them. CDR3 length: 14 residues. The V gene's germline CDR1 is SNHLY and CDR2 FYNNEI.

This chain connects TRBV10-3 to TRBJ2-1, with 8 bases identical to TRBD1. The CDR3 runs to 17 residues. After removal of 4 bases from V and 4 bases from J, the junction contained 12 bases not matched to a gene. CDR1 and CDR2 from the germline V gene are ENHRY and SYGVKD. CDR3 residues: CAISARVTGGQYNEQFF. The CDR3 DNA is TGTGCCATCAGTGCTCGGGTCACAGGGGGGCAGTACAATGAGCAGTTCTTC.

This chain joins TRBV7-8 and TRBJ2-5, with 9 nucleotides matching TRBD1. Looked up from germline, CDR1 is SGHVS and CDR2 is FQNEAQ. J gave up 5 bases and V 4 bases, and 8 bases lay outside the gene matches. The CDR3 totals 15 residues. In DNA form, the CDR3 reads TGTGCCAGCAGCTCGGGACAGGGTTTGGGGGAGACCCAGTACTTC. As protein: CASSSGQGLGETQYF.

This chain connects TRBV2 to TRBJ1-6; the match to TRBD1 covers 9 bases. The CDR3 is 16 amino acids. The V gene's germline CDR1 is SNHLY and CDR2 FYNNEI. Trimming took 6 bases from V and 5 from J; bases not matched to a gene: 8. CDR3 in DNA: TGTGCCAGCAGGAACCGGGACAGGGCCCATAATTCACCCCTCCACTTT. This codes for CASRNRDRAHNSPLHF.

The chain joins TRBV14 to TRBJ1-3; weak D call: TRBD1 (6 bases). Germline values: CDR1 SGHDN, CDR2 FVKESK. The ends were cut back, 4 bases at V and 9 bases at J, with 13 bases in the middle. This CDR3 is built from 13 residues. CDR3 bases: TGTGCCAGCAGCCCTAGGACAGCGGGCACCATATATTTT. It translates to CASSPRTAGTIYF.

The chain has TRBV7-2 and TRBJ1-5; no clear D gene. The CDR3 is 12 amino acids. Germline CDR1 SGHTA, CDR2 FQGNSA. V lost 3 bases to trimming and J lost 7 bases, with 7 bases between them. The CDR3 bases are TGTGCCAGCAGCTTCCCCGGACAGCCCCAGCATTTT. Its translation is CASSFPGQPQHF. The entire variable domain, with the rest obtained from reference TRBV7-2 and TRBJ1-5, is as follows: GAGVSQSPSNKVTEKGKDVELRCDPISGHTALYWYRQSLGQGLEFLIYFQGNSAPDKSGLPSDRFSAERTGGSVSTLTIQRTQQEDSAVYLCASSFPGQPQHFGDGTRLSIL.

The chain joins TRBV2 to TRBJ1-6; D call uncertain. CDR3 size: 15 residues. The germline CDR1 and CDR2 sequences are SNHLY and FYNNEI. Trimming cost V 7 bases and J 0 bases, with 10 bases left between them. The CDR3 reads CASMVGSSYNSPLHF. CDR3 sequence (DNA): TGTGCCAGCATGGTGGGGAGCTCCTATAATTCACCCCTCCACTTT.

V usage is TRBV6-5 and J usage is TRBJ2-2, with D possibly matching TRBD2 (6 bases). V gave up 2 bases and J gave up 4 bases, with 14 bases separating them. Germline V CDR1 and CDR2: MNHEY, SVGAGI. The CDR3 consists of 16 residues. The CDR3 here is CASSYATRIVTGELFF. As DNA, the CDR3 is TGTGCCAGCAGTTACGCGACTAGAATAGTCACCGGGGAGCTGTTTTTT.

The CDR3 DNA sequence: TGTGCCACCAACCAAGGGGAGGGGGCTGCTAATGAAAAACTGTTTTTT. It encodes CATNQGEGAANEKLFF. This chain links TRBV15 with TRBJ1-4, with TRBD1 matching over 7 bases. This CDR3 has 16 amino acids. Germline lookup yields CDR1 LNHNV and CDR2 YYDKDF (reference sequence). The V segment lost 7 bases and the J segment 3 bases; nucleotides outside the gene matches: 11.

This clone turned up a few times. V gene TRBV5-4 combines with J gene TRBJ1-1; D is ambiguous. This CDR3 has 13 residues. Trimming left V 4 bases short and J 8 bases short, with 15 bases between. Germline loops: CDR1 SGHNT, CDR2 YYREEE (reference sequence). CDR3 sequence: CASSPYSKMEAFF. The CDR3 coding sequence is TGTGCCAGCAGCCCCTATAGCAAAATGGAAGCTTTCTTT.

The chain recombines TRBV19 with TRBJ1-2; D ambiguous. The V gene's germline CDR1 is LNHDA and CDR2 SQIVND (reference sequence). The V and J ends lost 3 bases and 3 bases respectively, with 5 bases between them. The CDR3 covers 12 residues. The CDR3 nucleotides are TGTGCCAGTAGTATCGGCGACTATGGCTACACCTTC. Translating gives CASSIGDYGYTF.

This chain connects TRBV7-3 to TRBJ2-1; D unclear. The V gene's germline CDR1 is SGHTA and CDR2 FQGTGA. There are 12 residues in the CDR3. Trimming shortened V by 1 base and J by 7 bases, and 5 bases separated the two germline ends. The CDR3 sequence is CASSLNGNEQFF. As DNA, the CDR3 is TGTGCCAGCAGCTTAAACGGGAATGAGCAGTTCTTC.

This clone was found a few times. The chain combines TRBV27 with TRBJ1-6; D gene unclear. The germline V gene has CDR1 MNHEY and CDR2 SMNVEV (reference sequence). This CDR3 has 16 residues. V shed 3 bases and J shed 6 bases, with 15 bases lying between them. The CDR3 loop reads CASSFRPQPANSPLHF. CDR3 nucleotide sequence: TGTGCCAGCAGTTTCCGGCCCCAACCGGCTAATTCACCCCTCCACTTT.